This T cell receptor (beta chain) derives from a study of response to subunit inactivated influenza vaccine. General study findings and limits: The authors suggested that every seasonal influenza vaccination recruits few new T cells.

Deletions cut 3 bases from V and 2 bases from J, with 7 bases between. The CDR3 has 14 residues. Germline V CDR1 and CDR2: KGHSH, LQKENI. TCRdb redid the calling of the RT-PCR reads with MiXCR, one entry per CDR3 protein. This sample carries about 620,000 distinct CDR3 sequences, over 9.5% of them seen once, and the ten largest clones take roughly 10%. This clonotype has more than one count but fewer than ten. Its antigen is unknown. The receptor was derived from a man over 45 who received an inactivated influenza vaccine. The sample in question was PBMCs from blood, obtained on the day of vaccination. V gene TRBV18 combines with J gene TRBJ2-2, with TRBD2 as a possible D gene (6 bases). This CDR3 is CASSPAGNTGELFF. CDR3 nucleotides: TGTGCCAGCTCACCTGCGGGAAACACCGGGGAGCTGTTTTTT.